The T cell receptor (beta chain) under discussion was sequenced for a study of response to subunit inactivated influenza vaccine. This clonotype has more than one count but fewer than ten. The length of the CDR3 is 17 residues. Between the trimmed V and J ends, which lost 3 bases and 0 bases, there was a span of 15 bases. The V gene's germline CDR1 is SEHNR and CDR2 FQNEAQ (reference sequence). From the RT-PCR reads, TCRdb called clonotypes with MiXCR, one entry per CDR3 protein. Of around 850,000 distinct CDR3 sequences in the sample, about a fifth were seen once. This chain links TRBV7-9 with TRBJ2-4, with D perhaps matching TRBD1 or TRBD2 (5 bases each). The clonotype comes from a man aged 50-59 years who received an inactivated influenza vaccine. The starting material was PBMCs from blood, obtained around 5 days after vaccination. DNA of the CDR3: TGTGCCAGCAGCTTGGGACGGAGAGAGCTAGCCAAAAACATTCAGTACTTC. Protein: CASSLGRRELAKNIQYF.